This record looks at one TCR beta chain sequence and its context. No cognate antigen has been identified for it. The junction does not match germline at one end; this may be a read error. Donors were a few dozen systemically healthy Caucasian individuals from Russia aged roughly 6 to 100 years. Around 10 milliliters of peripheral blood were collected from each donor into EDTA-treated Vacutainer tubes. PBMCs were isolated by Ficoll-Paque density-gradient centrifugation, with at least 6.5 million obtained per sample. Total RNA was extracted from PBMCs with Trizol reagent, with at least 6 micrograms obtained per sample. Naive CD45RAhigh/CD27high T cell percentages were measured by flow cytometry on a PBMC aliquot from every donor. The data originate from a study of blood T cells in healthy people across ages (dated by TCRdb to the mid-2010s). Concerning the study at large: In model experiments, roughly one uniquely barcoded TCR beta cDNA molecule per two T cells was captured by template switching. To avoid experimental bias, donors of different ages were distributed randomly across sequencing lanes. Using the same blood draw, the study looked at two additional independent replicas of 1 million unique cDNA reads for two donors, one aged 18 to 30 and the other aged 80 or older. The study measured age-related changes in TCR beta repertoire diversity using deep sequencing normalized with unique cDNA molecular identifiers. The donors were divided into four age groups: young (average around 15 years), middle-aged (about 39), aged (about 60) and long-lived (roughly 82). General study outcomes and caveats: Total diversity estimates from one million sequenced T cells were considered lower bounds and underestimates. Compared with the aged group, more naive CD4+ T cells, fewer expanded clones and increased TCR diversity were shown by the long-lived group, suggesting age selection. A strong correlation was found between observed TCR beta diversity and the percentage of naive T cells measured by flow cytometry. Because donor CMV infection status was unknown, age-related changes in expanded clonotypes were potentially confounded. As age increased, observed TCR beta diversity per million T cells dropped in a roughly linear way, and a significant reduction was already evident by age around 41. Since profiling was done on bulk unsorted PBMCs, naive and antigen-experienced compartments could not be conclusively compared.

The germline V gene (reference sequence) supplies CDR1 PRHDT and CDR2 FYEKMQ. The CDR3 has 17 amino acids, counting the end cysteine and phenylalanine. This entry keeps only the CDR3 DNA: 51 bases, framed from base 1. Libraries were built with 5' RACE. TCRdb names Illumina HiSeq 2500 as the instrument used. A second about 7 to 11 cycle PCR used a sample-barcoded 5' primer and a J-beta primer mix. A unique molecular identifier was introduced onto each TCR beta cDNA molecule by a template-switch 5' adaptor carrying 12 random nucleotides. Each sample yielded at least 2.5 million CDR3-containing paired-end reads. First-strand cDNA synthesis was performed from all RNA using the Mint cDNA synthesis kit, with priming by a TRBC-specific oligonucleotide. All cDNA was treated with uracil-DNA glycosylase and then went through a first 18-cycle PCR with the universal primers M1SS and BC2_uni_R. In the paper's pipeline: Normalization of each sample was performed by random selection of 1 million high-quality reads, each carrying a distinct molecular identifier. Reads with shared molecular identifiers were discarded instead of being binned into consensus sequences. MiTCR, run with a Q25 quality threshold and the strictest error-elimination algorithm, handled CDR3 identification, clonotype clustering and error correction. A nonparametric unseen species model with Euler transformation was used to estimate lower-bound total TCR beta diversity. The raw public reads went through TCRdb reprocessing: fastp at Q25, MiXCR clone calling, in-frame beta chains kept. Entries are consolidated by CDR3 protein sequence, retaining the most common genes and DNA. TCRdb, not the original authors, processed these V and J calls. Across this sample there are roughly 1.4 million distinct CDR3 sequences, with approximately 60% seen only once. Together, the top ten hold 5% to 7% of the sample.

The sample comprised blood. This receptor was identified in a young man in good health. The sequence links TRBV13 to TRBJ2-1; the D gene identity is not certain. The DNA sequence is TGTGCCAACAGCACCGACACCCTGGGAAGCTCCTACAATGAGCAGTTCTTC. Its translation reads: CANSTDTLGSSYNEQFF.